These 8 T cell receptor beta chains were sequenced from one sample in a study of cytomegalovirus exposure and HLA in healthy donors. Only in-frame clones appear in the TCRdb table, and some are missing; sequencing was by immunoSEQ multiplex PCR. The profile shows about 98,000 clones, just under 95% of them singletons. Sequencing was carried out using PBMCs. The origin of the receptors is a woman in her late teens or twenties in good health and CMV-seronegative.

The CDR3 spells CANQLAGVGEQFF. DNA of the CDR3: TGTGCCAACCAACTAGCGGGAGTTGGTGAGCAGTTCTTC. V is TRBV2 and J is TRBJ2-1; 11 nucleotides align to TRBD2. The CDR3 extends over 13 amino acids. Trimming removed 10 bases from V and 9 bases from J; junction bases left unmatched: 8. Germline V gives CDR1 SNHLY, CDR2 FYNNEI.

This chain joins TRBV10-3 and TRBJ2-5; TRBD2 matches 12 bases. The V and J ends lost 4 bases and 4 bases, in that order; junction bases with no gene match: 10. This CDR3 comprises 17 residues. The germline gives CDR1 ENHRY, CDR2 SYGVKD. As DNA, the CDR3 is TGTGCCATCAGTGGCACCCTAGCGGGAGGGCTGGTAGAGACCCAGTACTTC. Translating gives CAISGTLAGGLVETQYF.

Comments on this clone: This sample includes further DNA sequences coding for the same CDR3. The gene calls are TRBV18 and TRBJ2-3; a possible D gene is TRBD2 (5 bases). Looked up from germline, CDR1 is KGHSH and CDR2 is LQKENI. Trimming cost V 2 bases and J 0 bases, with 6 bases left between them. The CDR3 is 14 residues long. CDR3 protein: CASSPGRSTDTQYF. CDR3 coding DNA: TGTGCCAGCTCACCAGGGAGAAGCACAGATACGCAGTATTTT.

V is TRBV29-1 and J is TRBJ2-7, with 9 bases matching TRBD2. There are 17 residues in the CDR3. The trim removed 0 bases at V and 0 bases at J, leaving 9 bases unmatched. Germline values: CDR1 SQVTM, CDR2 ANQGSEA. In DNA form, the CDR3 reads TGCAGCGTTGAAGACCCTGGGGCTAGCGGGGTCTCCTACGAGCAGTACTTC. It encodes CSVEDPGASGVSYEQYF.

V is TRBV9 and J is TRBJ1-1; D unclear. The CDR3 consists of 13 residues. Trimming took off 0 bases at V and 5 bases at J, with 8 bases between the two ends. Germline V gene data show CDR1 as SGDLS and CDR2 as YYNGEE. The CDR3 loop reads CASSVVGVTEAFF. In nucleotides, the CDR3 is TGTGCCAGCAGCGTAGTCGGTGTGACTGAAGCTTTCTTT.

This chain connects TRBV6-5 to TRBJ1-4, with D uncertain. Germline V gene data show CDR1 as MNHEY and CDR2 as SVGAGI. The CDR3 loop spans 15 amino acids. The V end lost 2 bases, the J end lost 6 bases, and 13 bases lay between the germline ends. The DNA for the CDR3 is TGTGCCAGCAGTTACGGAGGATCCCGGCATGAAAAACTGTTTTTT. Encoded protein: CASSYGGSRHEKLFF.

The rearrangement uses TRBV6-1 and TRBJ2-2; TRBD1 agrees at 8 bases. CDR1 and CDR2 from the germline V gene are MNHNS and SASEGT. The CDR3 totals 13 residues. The J segment lost 5 bases and the V segment lost 6 bases, leaving 2 bases of the junction unmatched. CDR3 coding DNA: TGTGCCAGCAGGCAGGGGGCAACCGGGGAGCTGTTTTTT. Translation gives CASRQGATGELFF.

On this clone: The same CDR3 is also encoded by other DNA sequences in this sample. This CDR3 is CASSELAGGNNEQFF. The CDR3 DNA is TGTGCCAGCAGTGAATTAGCGGGGGGCAACAATGAGCAGTTCTTC. The chain combines TRBV6-4 with TRBJ2-1, with 10 bases matching TRBD2. V lost 3 bases and J lost 5; bases outside the gene matches: 4. CDR3 length equals 15 residues. CDR1 and CDR2 (germline): MRHNA, SNTAGT.